The T cell receptor (beta chain) under discussion was sequenced for a study of human T cells and chemical hapten exposure. Sample time point: patch test 1, 2 weeks after DPC sensitization. Treatment noted: therapeutic diphenylcyclopropenone sensitization with weekly scalp DPC. J was trimmed by 10 bases and V by 4 bases; bases with no gene match: 11. The germline gives CDR1 GTSNPN, CDR2 SVGIG (reference sequence). The CDR3 runs to 14 residues. As to this clonotype: A much larger clone lies one base from this, so it may be a read error.

TCRdb re-analysed the RACE reads in MiXCR, keeping a single row per CDR3 protein. The sample lists under 130,000 distinct CDR3 sequences; approximately 11% were seen once. This chain links TRBV30 with TRBJ2-1; 9 positions match TRBD2. The sequencing used whole blood, collected in connection with sensitization to the hapten diphenylcyclopropenone (DPC). The clonotype originates from a woman between 40 and 55 years old with alopecia areata. Some clones in this sample may be carry-over from other donors' samples. The CDR3 loop reads CAWTGPAGGGEQFF. CDR3 bases: TGTGCCTGGACGGGACCAGCGGGAGGCGGCGAGCAGTTCTTC.